The text below deals with one T cell receptor (beta chain). Its target is not known. The data were produced by immunoSEQ multiplex PCR, yet TCRdb's version contains in-frame clones alone and is incomplete. The table records under 150,000 clones, 91% of them present only once. The sample originates from a study of cytotoxic CD8 clonotypes in ibrutinib-treated CLL. General study findings and limits: Upon ibrutinib response clonality rose, and upon progression it fell back toward baseline. Clonality correlated strongly with circulating CD8+ T cells and exceeded age-matched healthy donors at baseline.

The CDR3 spans 14 residues. J was trimmed by 4 bases and V by 5 bases; bases with no gene match: 5. Per germline, CDR1 MNHEY and CDR2 SVGAGI. The J gene is TRBJ1-1, the V gene TRBV6-5, with TRBD1 matching 9 bases. The receptor was isolated from a human donor with chronic lymphocytic leukemia. Here the sequenced sample was PBMCs, taken after 12 months of ibrutinib treatment. CDR3 in DNA: TGTGCCAGCAGTCCGCCGGGACAGGGCACTGAAGCTTTCTTT. Protein product: CASSPPGQGTEAFF.